This is a list of T cell receptor beta chains from one sample in a study of graft-versus-host responses after intestinal transplantation. Measured with immunoSEQ multiplex PCR; TCRdb has only the in-frame clones, and not every one. Of about 85,000 clones in the sample, roughly 90% were seen once. No antigens are known for them. Sequencing was performed on unstimulated CD8+ T cells sorted from spleen or lymph node cells, taken before transplant. All receptors come from a human donor who was the organ donor for an intestinal transplant. CDR3s include the opening cysteine and the closing phenylalanine or tryptophan. A D gene is named only where the DNA matches it firmly. Rows give clone size only sometimes, using once, few, many, or a class for an expanded clone.

d_call: TRBD2
v_call: TRBV9
clone_size: NA
j_call: TRBJ2-1
cdr3_nt: TGTGCCAGCAGCGGGACTAGCGGGGGGGTCTACAATGAGCAGTTCTTC
cdr3_aa: CASSGTSGGVYNEQFF

d_call: NA
v_call: TRBV27
clone_size: NA
j_call: TRBJ2-1
cdr3_nt: TGTGCCAGCACCGGGGGTGGGGGTGAGCAGTTCTTC
cdr3_aa: CASTGGGGEQFF

d_call: TRBD2
v_call: TRBV12-5
clone_size: NA
j_call: TRBJ2-7
cdr3_nt: TGTGCTAGTGCCCTGGGGGAAGCGGGAGGGGACTACGAGCAGTACTTC
cdr3_aa: CASALGEAGGDYEQYF

d_call: TRBD2
v_call: TRBV7-6
clone_size: NA
j_call: TRBJ2-2
cdr3_nt: TGTGCCAGCAGCCCCCGACTAGCCGGTGCCGGGGAGCTGTTTTTT
cdr3_aa: CASSPRLAGAGELFF

d_call: NA
v_call: TRBV29-1
clone_size: NA
j_call: TRBJ2-2
cdr3_nt: TGCAGCGTTGAACCAACCGCGAACACCGGGGAGCTGTTTTTT
cdr3_aa: CSVEPTANTGELFF

d_call: TRBD1
v_call: TRBV2
clone_size: NA
j_call: TRBJ1-1
cdr3_nt: TGTGCCAGCACTACAGGGACAGGCTTTATGAACACTGAAGCTTTCTTT
cdr3_aa: CASTTGTGFMNTEAFF

d_call: NA
v_call: TRBV10-3
clone_size: once
j_call: TRBJ1-1
cdr3_nt: TGTGCCATCAGTGAGTCAACCTTATTAGTTGAAGCTTTCTTT
cdr3_aa: CAISESTLLVEAFF

d_call: NA
v_call: TRBV7-9
clone_size: NA
j_call: TRBJ2-3
cdr3_nt: TGTGCCAGCAGCTTACGTAGCGGTTGGGACACAGATACGCAGTATTTT
cdr3_aa: CASSLRSGWDTDTQYF

d_call: TRBD2
v_call: TRBV4-1
clone_size: once
j_call: TRBJ2-3
cdr3_nt: TGCGCCAGCAGCCAAGAGTGGCCCCCCTGGCTAGCGGGGGGGCAAGATACGCAGTATTTT
cdr3_aa: CASSQEWPPWLAGGQDTQYF

d_call: NA
v_call: TRBV30
clone_size: NA
j_call: TRBJ2-5
cdr3_nt: TGTGCCTGGAGTGTACGGAGCGCAGAGACCCAGTACTTC
cdr3_aa: CAWSVRSAETQYF

d_call: NA
v_call: TRBV4-1
clone_size: NA
j_call: TRBJ2-3
cdr3_nt: TGCGCCAGCAGCCAAGGTCACAGCGACATGCTCACAGATACGCAGTATTTT
cdr3_aa: CASSQGHSDMLTDTQYF

d_call: TRBD2
v_call: TRBV6-1
clone_size: NA
j_call: TRBJ2-7
cdr3_nt: TGTGCCAGCAGGGGGGGGTCCTCCTACGAGCAGTACTTC
cdr3_aa: CASRGGSSYEQYF

d_call: NA
v_call: TRBV28
clone_size: NA
j_call: TRBJ2-7
cdr3_nt: TGTGCCAGCAGTTTAGAGGGAGTGACCTACGAGCAGTACTTC
cdr3_aa: CASSLEGVTYEQYF

d_call: NA
v_call: TRBV27
clone_size: NA
j_call: TRBJ2-7
cdr3_nt: TGTGCCAGCAGGGGGGTTAAAGGGGTCTCCTACGAGCAGTACTTC
cdr3_aa: CASRGVKGVSYEQYF

d_call: NA
v_call: TRBV6-5
clone_size: NA
j_call: TRBJ1-2
cdr3_nt: TGTGCCAGCAGTTACCGGGACTCCTATGGCTACACCTTC
cdr3_aa: CASSYRDSYGYTF

d_call: NA
v_call: TRBV4-1
clone_size: NA
j_call: TRBJ2-7
cdr3_nt: TGCGCCAGCAGCCAGATGGGACGGTTACCCTACGAGCAGTACTTC
cdr3_aa: CASSQMGRLPYEQYF

d_call: TRBD1
v_call: TRBV27
clone_size: NA
j_call: TRBJ2-1
cdr3_nt: TGTGCCAGCAGTTTTAGGACAGGGGTGTACAATGAGCAGTTCTTC
cdr3_aa: CASSFRTGVYNEQFF

d_call: NA
v_call: TRBV27
clone_size: NA
j_call: TRBJ1-1
cdr3_nt: TGTGCCAGCAGTCCGGGGGGGGGCCCGGAAGCTTTCTTT
cdr3_aa: CASSPGGGPEAFF

d_call: TRBD1
v_call: TRBV11-2
clone_size: NA
j_call: TRBJ2-7
cdr3_nt: TGTGCCAGCAGCACCGGGACAGGGGGCTACGAGCAGTACTTC
cdr3_aa: CASSTGTGGYEQYF

d_call: NA
v_call: TRBV11-3
clone_size: NA
j_call: TRBJ1-2
cdr3_nt: TGTGCCAGCAGGGTTAAAGGGTATGGCTACACCTTC
cdr3_aa: CASRVKGYGYTF

d_call: NA
v_call: TRBV27
clone_size: NA
j_call: TRBJ1-1
cdr3_nt: TGTGCCAGCAGTTCAGGTATGAACACTGAAGCTTTCTTT
cdr3_aa: CASSSGMNTEAFF

d_call: TRBD2
v_call: TRBV25-1
clone_size: NA
j_call: TRBJ2-5
cdr3_nt: TGTGCCAGCAGTGAGATGGGGGGGAGGGGAGAGACCCAGTACTTC
cdr3_aa: CASSEMGGRGETQYF

d_call: TRBD2
v_call: TRBV5-1
clone_size: NA
j_call: TRBJ2-1
cdr3_nt: TGCGCCAGCAGCACTCATAGCGGGGGGGCCTTAAATGAGCAGTTCTTC
cdr3_aa: CASSTHSGGALNEQFF

d_call: TRBD2
v_call: TRBV2
clone_size: NA
j_call: TRBJ2-7
cdr3_nt: TGTGCCAGCTCCGGACTAGCGGAGCGAGCCTACGAGCAGTACTTC
cdr3_aa: CASSGLAERAYEQYF

d_call: TRBD1
v_call: TRBV30
clone_size: once
j_call: TRBJ1-4
cdr3_nt: TGTGCCTGCCGGGGGGACAGACCCTATGAAAAACTGTTTTTT
cdr3_aa: CACRGDRPYEKLFF

d_call: NA
v_call: TRBV19
clone_size: few
j_call: TRBJ2-5
cdr3_nt: TGTGCCAGTAGGCGAGGGCGGCTTGAAGAGACCCAGTACTTC
cdr3_aa: CASRRGRLEETQYF

d_call: NA
v_call: TRBV5-1
clone_size: NA
j_call: TRBJ2-7
cdr3_nt: TGCGCCAGCAGCTTGTACCCCGTGGGCGAGCAGTACTTC
cdr3_aa: CASSLYPVGEQYF

d_call: NA
v_call: TRBV5-1
clone_size: NA
j_call: TRBJ2-2
cdr3_nt: TGCGCCAGCAGCCCCTTTGGCGGGGAGCTGTTTTTT
cdr3_aa: CASSPFGGELFF

d_call: TRBD2
v_call: TRBV5-1
clone_size: NA
j_call: TRBJ2-1
cdr3_nt: TGCGCCAGCAGCTTGGTAGCGGGAGGCCCCTACAATGAGCAGTTCTTC
cdr3_aa: CASSLVAGGPYNEQFF

d_call: NA
v_call: TRBV4-1
clone_size: NA
j_call: TRBJ1-2
cdr3_nt: TGCGCCAGCAGCCTAAAGGCGCCGATTAACTATGGCTACACCTTC
cdr3_aa: CASSLKAPINYGYTF

d_call: NA
v_call: TRBV19
clone_size: few
j_call: TRBJ1-5
cdr3_nt: TGTGCCAGTAGTATAGGGTTTCGACAGACTTTTGGGGAGGCCCAGCATTTT
cdr3_aa: CASSIGFRQTFGEAQHF

d_call: TRBD1
v_call: TRBV28
clone_size: few
j_call: TRBJ1-2
cdr3_nt: TGTGCCAGCAGTTTTCGGACAGGGTATGGCTACACCTTC
cdr3_aa: CASSFRTGYGYTF

d_call: NA
v_call: TRBV6-1
clone_size: once
j_call: TRBJ1-1
cdr3_nt: TGTGCCAGCAGTGAACTAGGAAGCCCGACAGGCTCTTACACTGAAGCTTTCTTT
cdr3_aa: CASSELGSPTGSYTEAFF

d_call: NA
v_call: TRBV28
clone_size: NA
j_call: TRBJ1-1
cdr3_nt: TGTGCCAGCACAACCTTGGGGAAGAACACTGAAGCTTTCTTT
cdr3_aa: CASTTLGKNTEAFF

d_call: NA
v_call: TRBV11-2
clone_size: NA
j_call: TRBJ2-1
cdr3_nt: TGTGCCAGCAGCGCTGGGACTGTAGGGCCGGCGAGCGAGCAGTTCTTC
cdr3_aa: CASSAGTVGPASEQFF

d_call: NA
v_call: TRBV7-9
clone_size: few
j_call: TRBJ1-1
cdr3_nt: TGTGCCAGCGATTCTTGGGGGGCGAACACTGAAGCTTTCTTT
cdr3_aa: CASDSWGANTEAFF

d_call: NA
v_call: TRBV12-5
clone_size: few
j_call: TRBJ1-5
cdr3_nt: TGTGCTAGTGGTCCTCGGATGGGGAATCAGCCCCAGCATTTT
cdr3_aa: CASGPRMGNQPQHF

d_call: TRBD1
v_call: TRBV23-1
clone_size: once
j_call: TRBJ1-1
cdr3_nt: TGCGCCAGCAGTCAAAAGACAGGGTCTACTGAAGCTTTCTTT
cdr3_aa: CASSQKTGSTEAFF

d_call: NA
v_call: TRBV9
clone_size: NA
j_call: TRBJ1-5
cdr3_nt: TGTGCCAGATCGGGCCGCAGGGGATGTATCGATCAGCCCCAGCATTTT
cdr3_aa: CARSGRRGCIDQPQHF

d_call: NA
v_call: TRBV2
clone_size: few
j_call: TRBJ2-7
cdr3_nt: TGTGCCAGCAGTGAATGGACACGGACCTACGAGCAGTACTTC
cdr3_aa: CASSEWTRTYEQYF

d_call: NA
v_call: TRBV9
clone_size: few
j_call: TRBJ1-2
cdr3_nt: TGTGCCAGCAGCGCCACGACAGGAAACTATGGCTACACCTTC
cdr3_aa: CASSATTGNYGYTF

d_call: NA
v_call: TRBV5-1
clone_size: NA
j_call: TRBJ1-2
cdr3_nt: TGCGCCAGCAGGATAACGGGGTCCCGGATTGGCTACACCTTC
cdr3_aa: CASRITGSRIGYTF

d_call: NA
v_call: TRBV10-3
clone_size: NA
j_call: TRBJ2-3
cdr3_nt: TGTGCCATCAGTGAGGGCCAGGGCCTTAATACGCAGTATTTT
cdr3_aa: CAISEGQGLNTQYF

d_call: NA
v_call: TRBV7-9
clone_size: once
j_call: TRBJ2-2
cdr3_nt: TGTGCCAGCAGCTTAGGGGGCTCCGGGGAGCTGTTTTTT
cdr3_aa: CASSLGGSGELFF

d_call: NA
v_call: TRBV21-1
clone_size: once
j_call: TRBJ2-7
cdr3_nt: TGTGCCAGCAGCCGCCAGGAGGACGGACCCTACGAGCAGTACTTC
cdr3_aa: CASSRQEDGPYEQYF